A single sample gave rise to the 9 T cell receptor beta chains below, sequenced in a study of blood T cell repertoires in COVID-19. Some clones are missing from TCRdb's copy, which holds only in-frame ones; the method was immunoSEQ multiplex PCR. The data hold about 120,000 clones, with 70% to 90% observed a single time. The material sequenced was peripheral blood. The receptors come from a man in his 70s who had recovered from COVID-19.

V usage is TRBV5-1 and J usage is TRBJ2-7; TRBD2 agrees at 10 bases. The CDR3 extends over 18 amino acids. Germline CDR1 is SGHRS and CDR2 is YFSETQ. Germline trimming cut 6 bases from V and 2 bases from J; bases unmatched to any gene: 17. Written as DNA, the CDR3 is TGCGCCAGCACCCCTGGGGCTTGGCTAGCGGGGGAAACCTACGAGCAGTACTTC. It specifies CASTPGAWLAGETYEQYF.

This clone is categorized as medium-sized. The chain joins TRBV4-1 to TRBJ2-7; TRBD1 is a possible D gene (7 bases). This CDR3 is built from 15 residues. Looked up from germline, CDR1 is MGHRA and CDR2 is YSYEKL. V was clipped by 1 base and J by 3 bases, with 13 bases between them. CDR3 nucleotide sequence: TGCGCCAGCAGCCAAGGGGAGGACAGGAGCTACGAGCAGTACTTC. It yields the protein CASSQGEDRSYEQYF.

The chain recombines TRBV7-8 with TRBJ2-7; 10 nucleotides line up with TRBD2. The V gene end was trimmed by 1 base and the J gene end by 4 bases; junction bases not matched to a gene: 7. This CDR3 spans 16 amino acids. Germline V gene lookup returns CDR1 SGHVS and CDR2 FQNEAQ. DNA for the CDR3: TGTGCCAGCAGCTTAGGGACTAGCGGATTCTTTTACGAGCAGTACTTC. Its protein is CASSLGTSGFFYEQYF.

The rearrangement links TRBV29-1 to TRBJ2-5; D may be TRBD1 (6 bases). The CDR3 totals 15 residues. V lost 4 bases to trimming and J lost 5 bases, with 20 bases between them. The germline V gene has CDR1 SQVTM and CDR2 ANQGSEA. The CDR3 bases are TGCAGCGTTGGCAGGGTCCTTACCCAGGGGGAGACCCAGTACTTC. This gives the protein CSVGRVLTQGETQYF.

The gene calls are TRBV11-2 and TRBJ2-3, with a tentative D call TRBD2 (7 bases). From germline, CDR1 is SGHAT and CDR2 FQNNGV. The V and J ends lost 5 bases and 5 bases respectively, with 14 bases between them. The CDR3 contains 14 residues. DNA for the CDR3: TGTGCCAGCAGCGTTTGGGGGGGCTTAGATACGCAGTATTTT. It is translated as CASSVWGGLDTQYF.

The gene calls are TRBV19 and TRBJ2-3, with 11 bases aligning to TRBD1. V shed 3 bases and J 4 bases; nucleotides not matched to a gene: 3. Germline lookup yields CDR1 LNHDA and CDR2 SQIVND (reference sequence). The CDR3 covers 15 residues. The CDR3 is CASSIGTGGADTQYF. The CDR3 region has the DNA TGTGCCAGTAGTATTGGGACAGGGGGTGCAGATACGCAGTATTTT.

Worth noting for this clone: The junction and the germline gene differ at one end; a read error may be behind it. The chain is built from TRBV5-6 and TRBJ1-6, with TRBD1 as a possible D gene (6 bases). The germline gives CDR1 SGHDT, CDR2 YYEEEE. The CDR3 sequence is 17 residues long. CDR3 nucleotides: TGTGCCAGCAGATTGGGGGGCCCAAGCTCCTATAATTCACCCCTCCACTTT. This gives the protein CASRLGGPSSYNSPLHF.

The V and J genes are TRBV18 and TRBJ1-3, with a tentative D call TRBD1 (6 bases). Between the trimmed V and J ends, which lost 3 bases and 0 bases, there was a span of 18 bases. Germline V lookup: CDR1 KGHSH, CDR2 LQKENI. The CDR3 sequence is 18 residues long. DNA of the CDR3: TGTGCCAGCTCACCTTCGACAGGTTTCCACCTCTCTGGAAACACCATATATTTT. It codes for CASSPSTGFHLSGNTIYF.

The chain recombines TRBV5-4 with TRBJ2-1, with 10 nucleotides matching TRBD2. Germline assignment: CDR1 SGHNT and CDR2 YYREEE (reference sequence). V lost 4 bases to trimming and J lost 7 bases; unmatched junction nucleotides: 11. This CDR3 contains 16 residues. DNA for the CDR3: TGTGCCAGCAGCCGGGGGACTAGCGAAGTCTGGAATGAGCAGTTCTTC. Its protein product is CASSRGTSEVWNEQFF. The entire variable domain, with the rest obtained from reference TRBV5-4 and TRBJ2-1, is as follows: ETGVTQSPTHLIKTRGQQVTLRCSSQSGHNTVSWYQQALGQGPQFIFQYYREEENGRGNFPPRFSGLQFPNYSSELNVNALELDDSALYLCASSRGTSEVWNEQFFGPGTRLTVL.